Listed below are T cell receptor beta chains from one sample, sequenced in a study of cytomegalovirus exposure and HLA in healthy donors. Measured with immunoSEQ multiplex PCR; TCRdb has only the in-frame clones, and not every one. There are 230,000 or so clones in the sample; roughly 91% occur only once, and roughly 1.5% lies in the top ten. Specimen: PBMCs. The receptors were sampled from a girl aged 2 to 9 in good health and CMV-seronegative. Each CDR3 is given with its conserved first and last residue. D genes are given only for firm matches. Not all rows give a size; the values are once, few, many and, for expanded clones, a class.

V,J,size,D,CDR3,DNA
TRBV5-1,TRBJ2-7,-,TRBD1,CASKPEQGPTPYF,TGCGCCAGCAAGCCAGAACAGGGGCCAACACCATACTTC
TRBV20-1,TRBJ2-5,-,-,CSASPGETQYF,TGCAGTGCCTCCCCGGGTGAGACCCAGTACTTC
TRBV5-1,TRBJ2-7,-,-,CASSSSSYEQYF,TGCGCCAGCAGCTCCAGCTCCTACGAGCAGTACTTC
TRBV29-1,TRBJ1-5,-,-,CSVRDFNQPQHF,TGCAGCGTCAGGGATTTCAATCAGCCCCAGCATTTT
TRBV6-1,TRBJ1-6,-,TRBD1,CASSEGQGAPRNSPLHF,TGTGCCAGCAGTGAAGGGCAGGGGGCGCCCCGTAATTCACCCCTCCACTTT
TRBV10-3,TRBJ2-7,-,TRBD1,CAIRGTGGLEQYF,TGTGCCATCAGAGGGACAGGAGGCCTCGAGCAGTACTTC
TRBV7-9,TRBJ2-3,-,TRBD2,CASSSPGLAVSTDTQYF,TGTGCCAGCAGCTCGCCCGGACTAGCGGTTAGCACAGATACGCAGTATTTT
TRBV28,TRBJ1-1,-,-,CASRTRHKGNTEAFF,TGTGCCAGCAGGACACGGCATAAAGGGAACACTGAAGCTTTCTTT
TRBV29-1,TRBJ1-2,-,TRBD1,CSVGLGTGDHGYTF,TGCAGCGTTGGGCTTGGGACAGGGGACCATGGCTACACCTTC
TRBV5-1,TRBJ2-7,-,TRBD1,CASSLETGGPYEQYF,TGCGCCAGCAGCTTGGAGACAGGGGGGCCCTACGAGCAGTACTTC
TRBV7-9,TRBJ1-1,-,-,CASSLGFTGNTEAFF,TGTGCCAGCAGCTTAGGCTTTACGGGGAACACTGAAGCTTTCTTT
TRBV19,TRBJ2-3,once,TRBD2,CASSSLAGGPDTQYF,TGTGCCAGTAGTTCGCTAGCGGGAGGGCCAGATACGCAGTATTTT
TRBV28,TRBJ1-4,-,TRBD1,CASSLFPGTGKDEKLFF,TGTGCCAGCAGTTTATTCCCGGGGACAGGGAAGGATGAAAAACTGTTTTTT
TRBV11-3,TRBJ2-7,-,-,CASSSNSWEQYF,TGTGCCAGCAGCTCGAACAGCTGGGAGCAGTACTTC
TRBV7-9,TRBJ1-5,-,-,CASSSGGAHQPQHF,TGTGCCAGCAGCTCCGGGGGGGCGCATCAGCCCCAGCATTTT
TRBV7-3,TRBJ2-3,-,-,CASSLGLAGSTDTQYF,TGTGCCAGCAGCTTAGGACTGGCCGGCTCCACAGATACGCAGTATTTT
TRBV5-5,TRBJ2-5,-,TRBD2,CASSSPSSGKYQETQYF,TGTGCCAGCAGCTCCCCCTCTAGCGGGAAATACCAAGAGACCCAGTACTTC
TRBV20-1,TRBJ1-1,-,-,CSARSYSEAFF,TGCAGTGCTAGATCCTACAGCGAAGCTTTCTTT
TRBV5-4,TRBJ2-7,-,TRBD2,CASSSVGLGGYEQYF,TGTGCCAGCAGCTCGGTTGGACTAGGAGGCTACGAGCAGTACTTC
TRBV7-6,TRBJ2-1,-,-,CASSSSNEQFF,TGTGCCAGCAGCTCCAGCAATGAGCAGTTCTTC
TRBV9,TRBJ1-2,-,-,CASAAGPNYGYTF,TGTGCCAGCGCCGCGGGTCCTAACTATGGCTACACCTTC
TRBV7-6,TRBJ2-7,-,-,CASSIAEGPYEQYF,TGTGCCAGCAGCATAGCGGAGGGACCCTACGAGCAGTACTTC
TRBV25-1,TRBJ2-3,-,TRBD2,CASSGPGGRTDTQYF,TGTGCCAGCAGCGGCCCTGGCGGGAGGACAGATACGCAGTATTTT
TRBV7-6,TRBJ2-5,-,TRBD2,CASSSLTSIVETQYF,TGTGCCAGCAGCTCACTGACTAGCATTGTGGAGACCCAGTACTTC
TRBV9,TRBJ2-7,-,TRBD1,CASSVRDRENEQYF,TGTGCCAGCAGCGTCCGGGACAGGGAGAACGAGCAGTACTTC
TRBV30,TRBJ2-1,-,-,CAWSGDGDEQFF,TGTGCCTGGAGTGGAGACGGGGATGAGCAGTTCTTC
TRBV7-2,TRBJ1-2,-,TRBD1,CASSLESGGRGYTF,TGTGCCAGCAGCTTAGAGTCAGGGGGCCGTGGCTACACCTTC
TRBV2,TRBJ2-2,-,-,CARNSGRGGELFF,TGTGCCCGCAACAGTGGTCGGGGCGGGGAGCTGTTTTTT
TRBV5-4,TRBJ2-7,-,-,CASSLGINGEQYF,TGTGCCAGCAGCCTCGGGATAAATGGGGAGCAGTACTTC
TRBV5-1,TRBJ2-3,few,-,CASSLAGNRRVSDTQYF,TGCGCCAGCAGCTTGGCGGGGAATAGGAGGGTGTCGGATACGCAGTATTTT
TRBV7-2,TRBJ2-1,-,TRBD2,CASTHVTAAGGDNEQFF,TGTGCCAGCACCCACGTCACCGCAGCGGGAGGGGACAATGAGCAGTTCTTC